This T cell receptor beta chain derives from a study of blood T cell repertoires in COVID-19. About the study: Sites across the United States, Italy and Spain contributed samples from acute and convalescent COVID-19.

Source study methods: Quantification of nucleated cells was approximated via reference gene primer amplification. Data came from immunoSEQ multiplex PCR; TCRdb stores just in-frame clones and leaves some out. D and trimming were read from the DNA, whereas the V and J calls and clone size are those reported in that table. The data contain 200,000 to 250,000 clones, less than 85% of them seen just once; the ten biggest clones take up 3% to 4.5%. The CDR3 runs to 17 residues. V gave up 2 bases and J gave up 0 bases; unmatched junction bases: 6. Germline V gives CDR1 KGHDR, CDR2 SFDVKD. The chain recombines TRBV24-1 with TRBJ2-1; 7 nucleotides match TRBD1. This clonotype was obtained from an elderly woman with acute or convalescent COVID-19. Material: peripheral blood. The CDR3 nucleotides are TGTGCCACCAGTGATTCCCGGGACAGAAGCTCCTACAATGAGCAGTTCTTC. Its translation is CATSDSRDRSSYNEQFF.